These 23 T cell receptor beta chains share one sample of origin, sequenced in a study of blood T cell repertoires in COVID-19. The data were produced by immunoSEQ multiplex PCR, yet TCRdb's version contains in-frame clones alone and is incomplete. The sample shows some 48,000 clones, about nine tenths of them seen only once. Sequencing was performed on peripheral blood. The receptors shown here come from a man aged 65-85 years with acute or convalescent COVID-19.

This chain connects TRBV5-6 to TRBJ1-2; D ambiguous. CDR3 length: 14 amino acids. Germline V lookup: CDR1 SGHDT, CDR2 YYEEEE. The germline V and J ends were trimmed by 3 bases and 4 bases, with 13 bases remaining between them. The CDR3 here is CASSSPRGGYGYTF. Here the CDR3 DNA reads TGTGCCAGCAGCTCCCCACGGGGAGGCTATGGCTACACCTTC.

The rearrangement joins TRBV7-2 to TRBJ2-2; 10 nucleotides line up with TRBD2. The junction had 10 bases not matched to a gene; V was cut back by 6 bases and J by 6 bases. The CDR3 is 16 residues long. In germline, CDR1 is SGHTA, CDR2 FQGNSA. CDR3 DNA: TGTGCCAGCAGTTTTCTTAGCGGGGGGATCGCCGGGGAGCTGTTTTTT. Translation gives CASSFLSGGIAGELFF.

V and J are TRBV7-2 and TRBJ1-1, with 8 bases that match TRBD1. The germline CDR1 and CDR2 sequences are SGHTA and FQGNSA. Trimming took 2 bases from V and 4 from J; bases not matched to a gene: 3. The CDR3 is 14 amino acids. The CDR3 nucleotides are TGTGCCAGCAGCTTAACGGACAGGGTCACTGAAGCTTTCTTT. Protein product: CASSLTDRVTEAFF.

V gene TRBV6-5 combines with J gene TRBJ1-1, with TRBD1 matching 10 bases. There are 14 residues in the CDR3. CDR1 and CDR2 (germline): MNHEY, SVGAGI. V dropped 2 bases and J dropped 6; count of bases not matched to a gene: 3. Here the CDR3 DNA reads TGTGCCAGCAGTTACGACAGGGGGCTCTCTGAAGCTTTCTTT. It codes for CASSYDRGLSEAFF.

V usage is TRBV7-9 and J usage is TRBJ1-1; the D is unclear. There are 13 residues in the CDR3. The germline CDR1 and CDR2 sequences are SEHNR and FQNEAQ (reference sequence). The germline V and J ends were trimmed by 4 bases and 4 bases, with 10 bases remaining between them. CDR3 residues: CASSSGRGTEAFF. The DNA for the CDR3 is TGTGCCAGCAGCTCGGGCCGGGGCACTGAAGCTTTCTTT. The complete variable domain, with remaining parts taken from reference TRBV7-9 and TRBJ1-1, reads DTGVSQNPRHKITKRGQNVTFRCDPISEHNRLYWYRQTLGQGPEFLTYFQNEAQLEKSRLLSDRFSAERPKGSFSTLEIQRTEQGDSAMYLCASSSGRGTEAFFGQGTRLTVV.

The chain joins TRBV5-4 to TRBJ1-6; D is possibly TRBD1 (6 bases). Germline V gene sequence: CDR1 SGHNT, CDR2 YYREEE (reference sequence). Trimming shortened V by 5 bases and J by 8 bases, and 11 bases separated the two germline ends. CDR3 length equals 13 residues. The CDR3 reads CASRGAGDSPLHF. In DNA, the CDR3 is TGTGCCAGCAGGGGGGCTGGTGATTCACCCCTCCACTTT.

This chain joins TRBV5-5 and TRBJ1-3, with unresolved D. V dropped 2 bases and J dropped 0 bases, with 3 bases sitting between them. The germline V gene has CDR1 SGHKS and CDR2 YYEKEE (reference sequence). This CDR3 is built from 13 residues. The chain's CDR3 is CASSFNSGNTIYF. The CDR3 DNA reads as TGTGCCAGCAGCTTTAACTCTGGAAACACCATATATTTT.

This CDR3 is CSVEAEGNTIYF. In DNA, the CDR3 is TGCAGCGTTGAAGCGGAGGGAAACACCATATATTTT. The chain recombines TRBV29-1 with TRBJ1-3; no clear D. Germline-derived CDR1 and CDR2 are SQVTM and ANQGSEA. V was cut by 1 base and J by 4 bases, with 5 bases left in between. This CDR3 has 12 amino acids.

J is TRBJ1-1 and V is TRBV11-2, with TRBD1 as a possible D gene (6 bases). The CDR3 consists of 10 residues. Trimming cost V 5 bases and J 11 bases, with 9 bases left between them. CDR1 SGHAT and CDR2 FQNNGV come from the germline V gene. Written as DNA, the CDR3 is TGTGCCAGCAGCCGTAGGGGGGCTTTCTTT. Protein sequence: CASSRRGAFF.

The chain uses TRBV5-1 and TRBJ2-5; 8 bases map to TRBD1. Unmatched junction bases numbered 6, after V lost 0 bases and J lost 2 bases. This CDR3 comprises 16 residues. Germline V lookup: CDR1 SGHRS, CDR2 YFSETQ. The CDR3 sequence is CASSLVGRQGQETQYF. The CDR3 DNA follows: TGCGCCAGCAGCTTGGTAGGGAGACAGGGGCAAGAGACCCAGTACTTC.

V usage is TRBV14 and J usage is TRBJ2-3; 14 bases line up with TRBD2. Per germline, CDR1 SGHDN and CDR2 FVKESK. The CDR3 consists of 18 residues. Trimming took 0 bases from V and 3 from J; bases not matched to a gene: 5. CDR3 loop: CASSQEGTSGGQTDTQYF. The CDR3 coding sequence is TGTGCCAGCAGCCAAGAAGGGACTAGCGGGGGTCAGACAGATACGCAGTATTTT.

This chain joins TRBV2 and TRBJ1-3; D not certain. CDR1 and CDR2 from the germline V gene are SNHLY and FYNNEI. V was trimmed by 6 bases and J by 0 bases, leaving 12 bases between them. The CDR3 consists of 15 residues. The CDR3 DNA reads TGTGCCAGCAGGCCCCCCCTGAGCTCTGGAAACACCATATATTTT. This sequence encodes CASRPPLSSGNTIYF.

The V call is TRBV6-5, the J call TRBJ1-6, with a possible D match to TRBD1 (6 bases). The germline V gene encodes CDR1 MNHEY and CDR2 SVGAGI. The CDR3 is made up of 16 amino acids. Between the trimmed V and J ends, which lost 0 bases and 6 bases, there was a span of 12 bases. The CDR3 bases are TGTGCCAGCAGTTACTCGGCGGTCAGGGGTAATTCACCCCTCCACTTT. Its translation is CASSYSAVRGNSPLHF.

The genes are TRBV11-2 and TRBJ2-4, with D uncertain. Germline V CDR1 and CDR2: SGHAT, FQNNGV. CDR3 length: 16 amino acids. With 0 bases removed from V and 0 bases from J, the gap between germline ends came to 9 bases. CDR3: CASSLDFRLAKNIQYF. In DNA, the CDR3 is TGTGCCAGCAGCTTAGATTTCAGGCTAGCCAAAAACATTCAGTACTTC.

This clone turned up a few times. This chain connects TRBV6-5 to TRBJ2-7; D is perhaps TRBD2 (5 bases). This CDR3 is 13 amino acids long. CDR1 is MNHEY, CDR2 SVGAGI, per germline. Trimming pared 6 bases from V and 0 bases from J, leaving 9 bases between. The CDR3 DNA is TGTGCCAGCAGGGAGGCGATCTCCTACGAGCAGTACTTC. It specifies CASREAISYEQYF.

The chain has TRBV28 and TRBJ1-2; 10 positions match TRBD1. Trimming took 7 bases from V and 8 from J; bases not matched to a gene: 10. This CDR3 is 14 amino acids long. Germline V CDR1 and CDR2: MDHEN, SYDVKM. The CDR3 nucleotides read TGTGCCAGCAAAGGTATGGGGACAGGGGCCGGCTACACCTTC. It codes for CASKGMGTGAGYTF.

The J gene is TRBJ1-1, the V gene TRBV6-4; a possible D gene is TRBD1 (6 bases). CDR1 is MRHNA and CDR2 is SNTAGT in the germline V gene. V lost 6 bases, J lost 1 base, and 18 bases lay in between. The CDR3 has 16 amino acids. CDR3 loop: CASSPRQGTPNTEAFF. The DNA for the CDR3 is TGTGCCAGCAGCCCGCGGCAGGGGACCCCGAACACTGAAGCTTTCTTT.

The CDR3 nucleotides read TGCGCCAGCAGCCAAGAGGGGGCGCCAGGGAATGAGCAGTTCTTC. Residues: CASSQEGAPGNEQFF. The rearrangement uses TRBV5-1 and TRBJ2-1, with 7 bases matching TRBD1. Looked up from germline, CDR1 is SGHRS and CDR2 is YFSETQ. The CDR3 is made up of 15 amino acids. V was clipped by 4 bases and J by 7 bases; unmatched bases: 11. The full variable domain, in which reference TRBV5-1 and TRBJ2-1 provide the parts outside the CDR3, is KAGVTQTPRYLIKTRGQQVTLSCSPISGHRSVSWYQQTPGQGLQFLFEYFSETQRNKGNFPGRFSGRQFSNSRSEMNVSTLELGDSALYLCASSQEGAPGNEQFFGPGTRLTVL.

This rearrangement joins TRBV29-1 to TRBJ1-1; 8 bases align to TRBD1. Looked up from germline, CDR1 is SQVTM and CDR2 is ANQGSEA. The CDR3 sequence is 13 residues long. After removal of 7 bases from V and 5 bases from J, the junction contained 9 bases not matched to a gene. For the CDR3, the DNA is TGCAGCGGTGTCCAGGGGGCGCGAACTGAAGCTTTCTTT. As protein: CSGVQGARTEAFF.

This chain links TRBV6-5 with TRBJ2-1, with 9 positions matching TRBD2. There are 16 residues in the CDR3. From germline, CDR1 is MNHEY and CDR2 SVGAGI. The junction had 4 bases not matched to a gene; V was cut back by 4 bases and J by 0 bases. For the CDR3, the DNA is TGTGCCAGCAGTTTCTCTAGCGGGGTCTCCTACAATGAGCAGTTCTTC. Amino acids: CASSFSSGVSYNEQFF.

The rearrangement uses TRBV24-1 and TRBJ2-7; D might be TRBD1 (5 bases). Between the trimmed V and J ends, which lost 7 bases and 3 bases, there was a span of 9 bases. Germline V lookup: CDR1 KGHDR, CDR2 SFDVKD. The CDR3 spans 12 residues. CDR3 nucleotides: TGTGCCACCAGCCAGGGTGGCTACGAGCAGTACTTC. As protein: CATSQGGYEQYF.

This clone was observed once. The J gene is TRBJ2-3, the V gene TRBV4-3; D is perhaps TRBD2 (5 bases). V lost 5 bases and J 4 bases, leaving 19 bases between the germline ends. Germline V gene lookup returns CDR1 LGHNA and CDR2 YSLEER. CDR3 length: 16 amino acids. Written as DNA, the CDR3 is TGCGCCAGCAGCGAACTAGTAGGCCCACTGTCAGATACGCAGTATTTT. It is translated as CASSELVGPLSDTQYF.

The chain links TRBV5-6 to TRBJ1-2; D unclear. The V gene lost 0 bases and the J gene lost 3 bases, with 15 bases spanning the gap. Looked up from germline, CDR1 is SGHDT and CDR2 is YYEEEE. The CDR3 has 16 residues. CDR3 nucleotide sequence: TGTGCCAGCAGCTTGGTGGTCACCCCCGGGGACTATGGCTACACCTTC. Its translation is CASSLVVTPGDYGYTF.